The entry below gives a single T cell receptor beta chain sequence along with its context. Measured with immunoSEQ multiplex PCR; TCRdb has only the in-frame clones, and not every one. The sample yields 200,000 to 250,000 clones, over 75% seen once. This entry comes from a study of Ad26.COV2.S vaccination and SARS-CoV-2 variants. Study details: Once, or twice with 56 days between doses, Ad26.COV2.S was given intramuscularly.

V was clipped by 4 bases and J by 4 bases; unmatched bases: 15. The V gene's germline CDR1 is SGDLS and CDR2 YYNGEE. This CDR3 spans 18 amino acids. The sample's treatment: around 19 received Ad26.COV2.S at low or high dose, single or two shots; several received placebo; per-sample allocation not given. Each sample was drawn 63 days after the first injection (of vaccine or placebo). The sequence came from a person between 18 and 60 years old who received the Ad26.COV2.S COVID-19 vaccine or a placebo. The chain joins TRBV9 to TRBJ2-3; TRBD2 agrees at 10 bases. The sequencing here drew on peripheral blood, taken in a trial of Ad26.COV2.S vaccine versus placebo. The CDR3 DNA follows: TGTGCCAGCAGCAAAGGGGGACTAGCGATTGGGAGGGCAGATACGCAGTATTTT. Protein: CASSKGGLAIGRADTQYF.